Below are 20 T cell receptor beta chains sequenced from a single sample in a study of long-term antiretroviral therapy in people with HIV. Version v3.0 of the immunoSEQ assay ran at survey level. The assay was immunoSEQ multiplex PCR, and TCRdb's table has in-frame clones only and misses some. In the table there are 35,000 to 40,000 clones, over 75% of which are singletons. The source material was unsorted PBMCs, sampled 1.5 years after starting antiretroviral therapy. Receptors were obtained from a man between 18 and 35 years old with HIV.

The chain uses TRBV14 and TRBJ2-7, with TRBD2 as a possible D gene (6 bases). The germline V gene has CDR1 SGHDN and CDR2 FVKESK. Trimming removed 2 bases from V and 3 bases from J, with 20 bases in between. The CDR3 contains 17 residues. The CDR3 coding sequence is TGTGCCAGCAGCCAATGGCGGGGAACGAGGGGTAGCTACGAGCAGTACTTC. The encoded protein is CASSQWRGTRGSYEQYF.

The chain is built from TRBV5-1 and TRBJ1-1, with 7 bases fitting TRBD1. The V gene's germline CDR1 is SGHRS and CDR2 YFSETQ. The ends lost 4 bases at V and 5 bases at J; junction bases unmatched: 8. This CDR3 contains 14 residues. As DNA, the CDR3 is TGCGCCAGCAGCACTGGGGGGACAGCGACTGAAGCTTTCTTT. This translates into CASSTGGTATEAFF.

The chain combines TRBV7-9 with TRBJ2-5; the D gene is possibly TRBD1 (5 bases). Trimming removed 2 bases from V and 1 base from J, with 8 bases in between. CDR1 SEHNR and CDR2 FQNEAQ come from the germline V gene (reference sequence). CDR3 length: 14 amino acids. CDR3 coding DNA: TGTGCCAGCAGCTTATTCGACAGCCAAGAGACCCAGTACTTC. It encodes CASSLFDSQETQYF. Full variable domain (remainder filled in from reference TRBV7-9 and TRBJ2-5): DTGVSQNPRHKITKRGQNVTFRCDPISEHNRLYWYRQTLGQGPEFLTYFQNEAQLEKSRLLSDRFSAERPKGSFSTLEIQRTEQGDSAMYLCASSLFDSQETQYFGPGTRLLVL.

This clone came up a few times. The chain carries TRBV29-1 and TRBJ1-1, with a tentative D call TRBD1 (6 bases). Germline-derived CDR1 and CDR2 are SQVTM and ANQGSEA. Trimming took off 5 bases at V and 1 base at J, with 11 bases between the two ends. The CDR3 contains 13 residues. The CDR3: CSVTGHSNTEAFF. In DNA form, the CDR3 reads TGCAGCGTTACGGGACATTCGAACACTGAAGCTTTCTTT.

This chain uses TRBV5-6 with TRBJ1-2, with 7 bases fitting TRBD1. Germline assignment: CDR1 SGHDT and CDR2 YYEEEE. J lost 4 bases, V lost 4 bases, and 7 bases had no gene match. CDR3 size: 14 residues. CDR3 coding DNA: TGTGCCAGCAGCCCGTTGGGGACAGCCTATGGCTACACCTTC. Amino acids: CASSPLGTAYGYTF.

V and J are TRBV11-3 and TRBJ2-3; 7 bases match TRBD1. Germline values: CDR1 SGHNT, CDR2 YENEEA. V trimming: 3 bases; J trimming: 3 bases; junction bases outside the gene matches: 6. CDR3 length equals 15 residues. The CDR3 region is CASSFCGRGTDTQYF. CDR3 nucleotides: TGTGCCAGCAGCTTCTGTGGCAGGGGGACAGATACGCAGTATTTT.

J is TRBJ2-2 and V is TRBV4-3; D is perhaps TRBD2 (5 bases). Germline V gives CDR1 LGHNA, CDR2 YSLEER. The V end was cut by 0 bases, the J end by 5 bases, with 13 bases between. This CDR3 spans 16 amino acids. The CDR3 coding sequence is TGCGCCAGCAGCCAAGAATGGCTAGCTACAACCGGGGAGCTGTTTTTT. Encoded protein: CASSQEWLATTGELFF.

The V and J genes are TRBV28 and TRBJ2-1; TRBD1 matches 7 bases. This CDR3 spans 16 amino acids. Germline CDR1 reads MDHEN; CDR2 reads SYDVKM. With V trimmed by 2 bases and J by 0 bases, 4 bases remained unmatched. The CDR3 sequence is CASSLGQDLSYNEQFF. Here the CDR3 DNA reads TGTGCCAGCAGTTTAGGACAGGACCTCTCCTACAATGAGCAGTTCTTC.

The rearrangement joins TRBV14 to TRBJ2-7; TRBD1 aligns across 9 bases. The length of the CDR3 is 14 residues. CDR1 SGHDN and CDR2 FVKESK come from the germline V gene. V shed 5 bases, J shed 2 bases, and the junction held 4 bases outside the gene matches. The DNA for the CDR3 is TGTGCCAGCAGCTTGGGACAGGGTCCCTACGAGCAGTACTTC. Residues: CASSLGQGPYEQYF.

The chain uses TRBV11-2 and TRBJ2-7, with 9 bases aligning to TRBD2. After removal of 1 base from V and 3 bases from J, the junction contained 7 bases not matched to a gene. CDR1 is SGHAT, CDR2 FQNNGV, per germline. The CDR3 is 16 residues long. The CDR3 bases are TGTGCCAGCAGCTTAGGAGTAGCGGGAGCCTACTACGAGCAGTACTTC. Its translation is CASSLGVAGAYYEQYF.

The V gene is TRBV5-6, the J gene TRBJ2-7, with D perhaps TRBD1 or TRBD2 (5 bases each). The CDR3 loop spans 16 amino acids. V shed 3 bases and J shed 1 base, with 17 bases lying between them. Per germline, CDR1 SGHDT and CDR2 YYEEEE. In DNA form, the CDR3 reads TGTGCCAGCAGCTCCCCCCCCCGGGACGGATCCTACGAGCAGTACTTC. Translation gives CASSSPPRDGSYEQYF.

This clone came up a few times. The V call is TRBV6-1, the J call TRBJ2-7; no definite D call. The CDR3 contains 11 residues. The V gene lost 2 bases and the J gene lost 3 bases, with 2 bases spanning the gap. Looked up from germline, CDR1 is MNHNS and CDR2 is SASEGT. The CDR3 region is CASSENYEQYF. As DNA, the CDR3 is TGTGCCAGCAGTGAAAACTACGAGCAGTACTTC.

V is TRBV4-2 and J is TRBJ2-7; 8 bases agree with TRBD1. Germline assignment: CDR1 LGHNA and CDR2 YNFKEQ. The CDR3 consists of 13 residues. V trimming: 1 base; J trimming: 7 bases; junction bases outside the gene matches: 3. The CDR3 bases are TGTGCCAGCAGCCAAGGGACAGGGACGGAGCAGTACTTC. This sequence encodes CASSQGTGTEQYF.

This clone was recorded a few times. The chain carries TRBV29-1 and TRBJ1-1; D is unresolved. Germline CDR1 reads SQVTM; CDR2 reads ANQGSEA. Trimming cost V 8 bases and J 2 bases, with 9 bases left between them. The CDR3 has 11 residues. The chain's CDR3 is CSSTDNTEAFF. CDR3 sequence (DNA): TGCAGCTCCACAGATAACACTGAAGCTTTCTTT. Complete variable domain (other parts from reference TRBV29-1 and TRBJ1-1): SAVISQKPSRDICQRGTSLTIQCQVDSQVTMMFWYRQQPGQSLTLIATANQGSEATYESGFVIDKFPISRPNLTFSTLTVSNMSPEDSSIYLCSSTDNTEAFFGQGTRLTVV.

The V gene is TRBV28, the J gene TRBJ1-1, with 7 bases lining up with TRBD1. This CDR3 region has 13 residues. Germline V gene data show CDR1 as MDHEN and CDR2 as SYDVKM. The V and J ends lost 7 bases and 5 bases, in that order; junction bases with no gene match: 7. The CDR3 sequence: CASTVDRVTEAFF. The CDR3 DNA follows: TGTGCCAGCACCGTCGACAGGGTAACTGAAGCTTTCTTT.

The gene calls are TRBV7-9 and TRBJ2-1; D tentatively fits TRBD1 or TRBD2 (5 bases each). The germline CDR1 and CDR2 sequences are SEHNR and FQNEAQ (reference sequence). The V gene lost 6 bases and the J gene lost 8 bases, with 17 bases spanning the gap. This CDR3 contains 14 residues. CDR3 DNA: TGTGCCAGCAGTTCTAGGTCTGGGACGGATGAGCAGTTCTTC. It encodes CASSSRSGTDEQFF.

This clone was seen only once. The CDR3 region is CASRPAGPDTQYF. CDR3 nucleotide sequence: TGTGCCAGCCGACCCGCGGGCCCAGATACGCAGTATTTT. The chain is built from TRBV6-5 and TRBJ2-3, with a possible D match to TRBD2 (5 bases). The CDR3 spans 13 residues. CDR1 and CDR2 from the germline V gene are MNHEY and SVGAGI. Trimming removed 8 bases from V and 4 bases from J, with 13 bases in between.

The chain links TRBV2 to TRBJ1-5; tentative D call: TRBD1 (5 bases). CDR3 length: 16 residues. Germline V gene data show CDR1 as SNHLY and CDR2 as FYNNEI. Trimming pared 6 bases from V and 0 bases from J, leaving 15 bases between. The CDR3 reads CASRDPQGGSNQPQHF. CDR3 sequence (DNA): TGTGCCAGCAGAGATCCGCAGGGTGGTAGCAATCAGCCCCAGCATTTT.

This clone has just one count. The chain employs TRBV2 and TRBJ2-7, with D possibly TRBD2 on 5 matching bases. Trimming cost V 7 bases and J 3 bases, with 16 bases left between them. The CDR3 is 14 amino acids. Germline V gene sequence: CDR1 SNHLY, CDR2 FYNNEI. Here the CDR3 DNA reads TGTGCCAGCACGCTCGAGCCCCGGGGCTACGAGCAGTACTTC. Translation: CASTLEPRGYEQYF.

The chain joins TRBV28 to TRBJ2-7; 10 nucleotides align to TRBD1. The V segment lost 6 bases and the J segment 4 bases; nucleotides outside the gene matches: 9. CDR1 and CDR2 (germline): MDHEN, SYDVKM. The CDR3 totals 15 residues. The CDR3 reads CASSKYGTGEYEQYF. The CDR3 DNA reads as TGTGCCAGCAGCAAATACGGGACAGGGGAGTACGAGCAGTACTTC.